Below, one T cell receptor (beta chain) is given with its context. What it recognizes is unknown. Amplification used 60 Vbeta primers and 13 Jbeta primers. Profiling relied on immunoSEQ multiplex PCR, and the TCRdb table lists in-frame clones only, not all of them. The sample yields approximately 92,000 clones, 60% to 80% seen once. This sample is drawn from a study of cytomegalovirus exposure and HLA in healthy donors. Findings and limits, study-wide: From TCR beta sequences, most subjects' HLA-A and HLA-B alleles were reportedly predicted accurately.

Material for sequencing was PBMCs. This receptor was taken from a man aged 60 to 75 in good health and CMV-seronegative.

CDR3 in DNA: TGCGCCAGCAGCCAGGGCACAATGAACACTGAAGCTTTCTTT. Its translation is CASSQGTMNTEAFF. This chain connects TRBV4-3 to TRBJ1-1; no clear D gene. The CDR3 sequence is 14 residues long. V dropped 3 bases and J dropped 0 bases, with 8 bases sitting between them. Germline CDR1 is LGHNA and CDR2 is YSLEER.